This T cell receptor (beta chain) was captured in a study of blood T cell repertoires in COVID-19. From germline, CDR1 is SGDLS and CDR2 YYNGEE. Trimming shortened V by 0 bases and J by 6 bases, and 7 bases separated the two germline ends. There are 13 residues in the CDR3. Using immunoSEQ multiplex PCR, the repertoire was profiled, and TCRdb retains in-frame clones only, with some absent. The data contain around 190,000 clones, more than 75% of them singletons. The TCR was taken from a woman aged 45 to 65 with acute COVID-19. Source material: PBMCs or T cells enriched from blood (not recorded which). The rearrangement links TRBV9 to TRBJ1-5, with D unclear. CDR3 bases: TGTGCCAGCAGCGTAGGACCGGGTCAGCCCCAGCATTTT. Translation: CASSVGPGQPQHF.